This T cell receptor (beta chain) is from a study of OX40 agonist ivuxolimab in advanced cancers. Assay: immunoSEQ multiplex PCR; the TCRdb copy retains only in-frame clones and omits some. The table lists approximately 74,000 clones, around nine tenths of them singletons. Germline CDR1 SQVTM, CDR2 ANQGSEA. CDR3 length equals 14 residues. The V gene lost 0 bases and the J gene lost 7 bases, with 13 bases spanning the gap. Sequences were derived from CD4+ or CD8+ T cells sorted from blood, sampled in a trial of the OX40 agonist ivuxolimab. V and J are TRBV29-1 and TRBJ1-3; no firm D call. This clonotype was sampled from an adult with an advanced solid tumor such as melanoma, head and neck, liver or kidney cancer. CDR3 bases: TGCAGCGTTGAAGATCCTGGAGGGCGGAACACCATATATTTT. Protein: CSVEDPGGRNTIYF.